The 11 T cell receptor beta chains below come from one sample, sequenced in a study of cytomegalovirus exposure and HLA in healthy donors. The PCR contained 60 Vbeta and 13 Jbeta primers. Libraries were prepared by immunoSEQ multiplex PCR; TCRdb keeps only in-frame clonotypes and omits some of them. The data contain fewer than 75,000 clones, around three quarters of them singletons. Sequenced sample: PBMCs. Receptors originate from a young woman in good health and CMV-seronegative.

CDR3 region: CASSERAVTGEQYF. CDR3 bases: TGTGCCAGCAGTGAGCGCGCCGTAACGGGAGAGCAGTACTTC. V is TRBV6-1 and J is TRBJ2-7; a possible D gene is TRBD2 (5 bases). Germline CDR1 reads MNHNS; CDR2 reads SASEGT. The V gene lost 3 bases and the J gene lost 7 bases, with 16 bases spanning the gap. The CDR3 is made up of 14 amino acids.

The chain employs TRBV30 and TRBJ1-2; perhaps TRBD1 as D (6 bases). This CDR3 region has 15 residues. Per the germline V gene, CDR1 is GTSNPN and CDR2 is SVGIG (reference sequence). V dropped 4 bases and J dropped 7 bases, with 22 bases sitting between them. CDR3 sequence: CAWTLIDAATGGYTF. CDR3 coding DNA: TGTGCCTGGACCTTGATAGACGCGGCGACAGGTGGCTACACCTTC.

The genes are TRBV7-6 and TRBJ2-3; 10 bases are a match to TRBD2. J gave up 2 bases and V 1 base, and 12 bases lay outside the gene matches. The CDR3 totals 19 residues. Germline CDR1 SGHVS, CDR2 FNYEAQ. The CDR3, as DNA: TGTGCCAGCAGCTTAGTGGCTAGCGGGAGAGGGGCGGCCACAGATACGCAGTATTTT. Translation: CASSLVASGRGAATDTQYF. The variable domain in full, with the rest retrieved from reference TRBV7-6 and TRBJ2-3, is GAGVSQSPRYKVTKRGQDVALRCDPISGHVSLYWYRQALGQGPEFLTYFNYEAQQDKSGLPNDRFSAERPEGSISTLTIQRTEQRDSAMYRCASSLVASGRGAATDTQYFGPGTRLTVL.

The chain carries TRBV7-9 and TRBJ2-6; weak D call: TRBD2 (5 bases). Trimming shortened V by 5 bases and J by 0 bases, and 11 bases separated the two germline ends. Germline CDR1 SEHNR, CDR2 FQNEAQ (reference sequence). The CDR3 covers 16 residues. Here the CDR3 reads CASSPGLNSGANVLTF. The CDR3 DNA reads TGTGCCAGCAGCCCAGGACTGAACTCTGGGGCCAACGTCCTGACTTTC.

The J gene is TRBJ2-2, the V gene TRBV4-1; D gene ambiguous. V gave up 4 bases and J gave up 0 bases, with 3 bases separating them. This CDR3 comprises 13 residues. Looked up from germline, CDR1 is MGHRA and CDR2 is YSYEKL. DNA of the CDR3: TGCGCCAGCAGCCCGTCGAACACCGGGGAGCTGTTTTTT. This gives the protein CASSPSNTGELFF.

This chain links TRBV30 with TRBJ2-1; 7 positions match TRBD1. V shed 1 base, J shed 6 bases, and the junction held 0 bases outside the gene matches. The CDR3 extends over 12 amino acids. In germline, CDR1 is GTSNPN, CDR2 SVGIG (reference sequence). The CDR3 reads CAWSGQGNEQFF. The CDR3 DNA reads as TGTGCCTGGAGTGGACAGGGCAATGAGCAGTTCTTC. Together with reference TRBV30 and TRBJ2-1, the CDR3 gives the full variable domain: SQTIHQWPATLVQPVGSPLSLECTVEGTSNPNLYWYRQAAGRGLQLLFYSVGIGQISSEVPQNLSASRPQDRQFILSSKKLLLSDSGFYLCAWSGQGNEQFFGPGTRLTVL.

Note on this clone: Mismatch with germline at one junction end may stem from a read error. The V call is TRBV29-1, the J call TRBJ1-2; D is ambiguous. CDR1 and CDR2 (germline): SQVTM, ANQGSEA. The CDR3 contains 11 residues. The CDR3 sequence: CSVEDKAGYTF. DNA for the CDR3: TGCAGCGTCGAAGACAAAGCGGGCTACACCTTC.

The chain links TRBV28 to TRBJ1-1; unclear D gene. The CDR3 loop spans 12 amino acids. V was cut by 6 bases and J by 8 bases, with 13 bases left in between. Germline assignment: CDR1 MDHEN and CDR2 SYDVKM. Written as DNA, the CDR3 is TGTGCCAGCAGCCTGCGGGTGTTGGAAGCTTTCTTT. It encodes CASSLRVLEAFF.

The rearrangement joins TRBV6-5 to TRBJ1-5; D gene uncertain. The CDR3 is made up of 13 amino acids. The V end lost 0 bases, the J end lost 5 bases, and 5 bases lay between the germline ends. Germline assignment: CDR1 MNHEY and CDR2 SVGAGI. Written as DNA, the CDR3 is TGTGCCAGCAGTTACTCGAGAGATCAGCCCCAGCATTTT. Translated: CASSYSRDQPQHF.

This clone came up a few times. V gene TRBV6-5 combines with J gene TRBJ1-1; D gene ambiguous. V shed 2 bases and J shed 4 bases, with 8 bases lying between them. Germline loops: CDR1 MNHEY, CDR2 SVGAGI. The length of the CDR3 is 13 residues. The CDR3 DNA is TGTGCCAGCAGTTACCGGGTCTCCACTGAAGCTTTCTTT. It codes for CASSYRVSTEAFF.

V and J are TRBV30 and TRBJ1-5, with D tentatively TRBD1 (5 bases). Trimming left V 5 bases short and J 4 bases short, with 12 bases between. Per germline, CDR1 GTSNPN and CDR2 SVGIG (reference sequence). The CDR3 has 13 amino acids. CDR3 nucleotides: TGTGCCTGGGACAGCGGGGGTAATCAGCCCCAGCATTTT. Translating it yields CAWDSGGNQPQHF.